This entry is about one T cell receptor (beta chain). This may be a read error, as it is one base from a much larger clone. Sample time point: newly diagnosed GD, antithyroid drugs for less than 3 months. Construction of the TCR library relied on RNA isolated from PBMCs. This sample was included in a study of regulatory T cells in long-lasting Graves disease. This CDR3 spans 13 amino acids. The V gene's germline CDR1 is ENHRY and CDR2 SYGVKD. The germline V and J ends were trimmed by 7 bases and 1 base, with 9 bases remaining between them. Construction of TCR beta libraries relied on iRepertoire HTBI primers and on Arm-PCR targeting CDR3 regions. One entry per CDR3 protein, called by TCRdb with MiXCR from the multiplex PCR reads. The sample contains over 350,000 distinct CDR3 sequences, 14% of which appear only once. The same data also contributed to another study, on T cells in Graves' hyperthyroidism and ophthalmopathy.

Sequencing was performed on peripheral blood mononuclear cells (PBMCs), taken at new diagnosis, from a patient treated with antithyroid drugs. The chain uses TRBV10-3 and TRBJ2-3; a weak D match, TRBD1 (6 bases). The sequence was obtained from a woman aged 45-65 years with Graves disease. CDR3 protein: CAINREGTDTQYF. The CDR3 DNA sequence: TGTGCCATCAACAGGGAAGGCACAGATACGCAGTATTTT.